One and the same sample provided the 27 T cell receptor beta chains below, sequenced in a study of blood T cell repertoires in COVID-19. Only in-frame clones appear in the TCRdb table, and some are missing; sequencing was by immunoSEQ multiplex PCR. Of about 350,000 clones listed, approximately 89% are singletons. Sequences were obtained from PBMCs or T cells enriched from blood (not recorded which). The receptors come from a woman aged 25 to 39 who had recovered from COVID-19.

The rearrangement joins TRBV9 to TRBJ2-5, with D maybe TRBD2 (5 bases). V lost 3 bases and J lost 7, with 19 bases in between. Looked up from germline, CDR1 is SGDLS and CDR2 is YYNGEE. This CDR3 is built from 15 residues. The CDR3 DNA sequence: TGTGCCAGCAGCGAAGCCTCGGGGTCGAAGGGGACCCAGTACTTC. This encodes CASSEASGSKGTQYF.

V usage is TRBV7-8 and J usage is TRBJ1-4; D is ambiguous. V shed 1 base and J shed 4 bases, with 10 bases lying between them. Germline V gene data show CDR1 as SGHVS and CDR2 as FQNEAQ. CDR3 length: 15 amino acids. This chain's CDR3 is CASSLGRASNEKLFF. The CDR3 bases are TGTGCCAGCAGCTTAGGGAGGGCAAGTAATGAAAAACTGTTTTTT.

The chain links TRBV5-1 to TRBJ2-7; 8 bases line up with TRBD2. The CDR3 consists of 19 residues. With V trimmed by 1 base and J by 4 bases, 19 bases remained unmatched. The germline CDR1 and CDR2 sequences are SGHRS and YFSETQ. CDR3 bases: TGCGCCAGCAGCTTGACGGAGCGGGGGCGGGGACTTACGACTTACGAGCAGTACTTC. Encoded protein: CASSLTERGRGLTTYEQYF.

V gene TRBV28 combines with J gene TRBJ1-2; D uncertain. Deletions cut 2 bases from V and 4 bases from J, with 17 bases between. CDR3 length: 16 residues. Germline V lookup: CDR1 MDHEN, CDR2 SYDVKM. CDR3 DNA sequence: TGTGCCAGCAGTTTACAGTCCGTGACGGCTAGCTATGGCTACACCTTC. Protein: CASSLQSVTASYGYTF.

The CDR3: CASSSGLNQPQHF. Written as DNA, the CDR3 is TGCGCCAGCAGTTCGGGACTAAATCAGCCCCAGCATTTT. This sequence joins TRBV5-1 and TRBJ1-5; TRBD1 is a possible D gene (5 bases). V gave up 5 bases and J gave up 4 bases, with 10 bases separating them. The CDR3 consists of 13 residues. Germline V lookup: CDR1 SGHRS, CDR2 YFSETQ.

The chain carries TRBV27 and TRBJ2-5; tentatively, D is TRBD2 (5 bases). The V gene's germline CDR1 is MNHEY and CDR2 SMNVEV (reference sequence). The V and J ends lost 5 bases and 5 bases respectively, with 21 bases between them. This CDR3 is 16 amino acids long. The CDR3 sequence: CASSIRPGFSGETQYF. The CDR3 DNA follows: TGTGCCAGCAGTATTCGCCCGGGGTTCTCGGGGGAGACCCAGTACTTC.

J is TRBJ1-4 and V is TRBV7-2, with 9 bases fitting TRBD1. CDR1 is SGHTA, CDR2 FQGNSA, per germline. This CDR3 spans 16 amino acids. Trimming removed 2 bases from V and 11 bases from J; junction bases left unmatched: 12. CDR3 amino acids: CASSLKGMSQGAKLFF. DNA of the CDR3: TGTGCCAGCAGCTTAAAGGGGATGTCACAGGGGGCGAAACTGTTTTTT. The full variable domain, completed using reference TRBV7-2 and TRBJ1-4, is GAGVSQSPSNKVTEKGKDVELRCDPISGHTALYWYRQSLGQGLEFLIYFQGNSAPDKSGLPSDRFSAERTGGSVSTLTIQRTQQEDSAVYLCASSLKGMSQGAKLFFGSGTQLSVL.

The chain has TRBV6-5 and TRBJ1-5, with D possibly matching TRBD1 (5 bases). CDR3 length: 15 amino acids. Per germline, CDR1 MNHEY and CDR2 SVGAGI. Trimming removed 7 bases at V and 5 bases at J, with 18 bases between. As DNA, the CDR3 is TGTGCCAGCAAAGGGGCCCCCGGAAAGGATCAGCCCCAGCATTTT. Its translation is CASKGAPGKDQPQHF.

The V and J genes are TRBV6-2 or TRBV6-3 and TRBJ2-1; 7 nucleotides match TRBD1. The CDR3 loop spans 14 amino acids. The germline CDR1 and CDR2 sequences are MNHEY and SVGEGT. Trimming cost V 5 bases and J 7 bases; bases outside gene matches: 8. The CDR3 loop reads CASSADREFNEQFF. CDR3 DNA: TGTGCCAGCAGTGCCGACAGGGAATTTAATGAGCAGTTCTTC.

This chain links TRBV21-1 with TRBJ1-2; the DNA was not compared with TRBD1, the D call given in the table. TRBV21-1 is recorded as a pseudogene. The CDR3 is 15 residues long. CDR3 sequence reads: CASSHSGGRWYGYTF. CDR3 coding DNA: TGTGCCAGCAGTCACTCAGGGGGCAGGTGGTATGGCTACACCTTC.

The V call is TRBV3-1 (or the pseudogene TRBV3-2), the J call TRBJ2-3; 12 nucleotides agree with TRBD2. The CDR3 runs 16 residues. Losses at the gene ends were 4 bases for V and 5 bases for J; bases not matched to a gene: 7. Per germline, CDR1 LGHDT and CDR2 YNNKEL (reference sequence). CDR3 residues: CASSPPLAGGRDTQYF. For the CDR3, the DNA is TGTGCCAGCAGCCCGCCCCTAGCGGGGGGGAGAGATACGCAGTATTTT.

The gene calls are TRBV5-1 and TRBJ1-5; D is uncertain. V shed 3 bases and J shed 6 bases, with 10 bases lying between them. The CDR3 sequence is 13 residues long. From germline, CDR1 is SGHRS and CDR2 YFSETQ. The CDR3 loop reads CASSSRPGQPQHF. The CDR3 DNA reads TGCGCCAGCAGCTCCCGTCCGGGTCAGCCCCAGCATTTT.

V and J are TRBV27 and TRBJ1-1; weak D call: TRBD1 (5 bases). Trimming stripped 10 bases from V and 1 base from J, with 16 bases between. This CDR3 is 14 amino acids long. Germline-derived CDR1 and CDR2 are MNHEY and SMNVEV (reference sequence). CDR3: CATLRSRENTEAFF. In nucleotides, the CDR3 is TGTGCCACCCTGAGGAGCAGGGAGAACACTGAAGCTTTCTTT.

This clone was found a few times. The rearrangement links TRBV7-8 to TRBJ1-1; tentatively, D is TRBD1 (6 bases). V lost 2 bases, J lost 5 bases, and 12 bases lay in between. This CDR3 spans 14 amino acids. From germline, CDR1 is SGHVS and CDR2 FQNEAQ. DNA for the CDR3: TGTGCCAGCAGCTTATACGGGGGGCTGACTGAAGCTTTCTTT. Translating gives CASSLYGGLTEAFF.

V usage is TRBV5-1 and J usage is TRBJ1-3; 7 bases line up with TRBD1. This CDR3 has 18 residues. V was clipped by 4 bases and J by 0 bases; unmatched bases: 13. The germline CDR1 and CDR2 sequences are SGHRS and YFSETQ. The CDR3, as DNA: TGCGCCAGCAGCAAGACAGGGTCTGGGTCCCCCTCTGGAAACACCATATATTTT. Its protein product is CASSKTGSGSPSGNTIYF.

This clone appeared a few times. The chain links TRBV30 to TRBJ1-1; TRBD1 matches at 9 bases. Germline assignment: CDR1 GTSNPN and CDR2 SVGIG (reference sequence). V was pared by 5 bases and J by 0 bases, with 7 bases of the junction left unmatched. The CDR3 sequence is 15 residues long. Written as DNA, the CDR3 is TGTGCCTGGGGCCGGGACAGGGCAATGAACACTGAAGCTTTCTTT. Its protein product is CAWGRDRAMNTEAFF.

The V gene is TRBV9, the J gene TRBJ1-1; tentative D call: TRBD1 (5 bases). V lost 3 bases to trimming and J lost 1 base, with 13 bases between them. This CDR3 has 15 amino acids. CDR1 is SGDLS and CDR2 is YYNGEE in the germline V gene. The CDR3 here is CASSARLTENTEAFF. As DNA, the CDR3 is TGTGCCAGCAGCGCCAGATTGACAGAGAACACTGAAGCTTTCTTT.

This chain joins TRBV5-4 and TRBJ1-2, with D tentatively TRBD1 (5 bases). CDR3 size: 13 residues. V gave up 5 bases and J gave up 7 bases, with 15 bases separating them. Looked up from germline, CDR1 is SGHNT and CDR2 is YYREEE (reference sequence). The CDR3 coding sequence is TGTGCCAGCAGTTCTGGACAAACGGGTGGCTACACCTTC. Translating it yields CASSSGQTGGYTF.

The rearrangement uses TRBV4-2 and TRBJ1-2; 8 bases map to TRBD1. Per germline, CDR1 LGHNA and CDR2 YNFKEQ. V shed 1 base, J shed 7 bases, and the junction held 8 bases outside the gene matches. The CDR3 length is 15 residues. Written as DNA, the CDR3 is TGTGCCAGCAGCCAAGCTTTACAGGGGGGAGGTGGCTACACCTTC. Protein: CASSQALQGGGGYTF.

The chain has TRBV12-2 and TRBJ1-2; no DNA check was done on the table's D call, TRBD1. TRBV12-2 is recorded as a pseudogene. The CDR3 extends over 16 amino acids. DNA for the CDR3: TGTGCAAGTCGCTTAGTGGAGGGACAGGGAATCTATGGCTACACCTTC. Translation gives CASRLVEGQGIYGYTF.

J is TRBJ1-2 and V is TRBV11-2; D perhaps matches TRBD1 (5 bases). CDR1 SGHAT and CDR2 FQNNGV come from the germline V gene. V was pared by 1 base and J by 8 bases, with 11 bases between. This CDR3 has 13 amino acids. This chain's CDR3 is CASSLGPGEGYTF. CDR3 bases: TGTGCCAGCAGCTTAGGGCCGGGGGAAGGCTACACCTTC.

The chain carries TRBV5-6 and TRBJ1-1, with TRBD1 matching over 7 bases. The V gene's germline CDR1 is SGHDT and CDR2 YYEEEE. J lost 1 base, V lost 4 bases, and 4 bases had no gene match. The CDR3 length is 14 residues. The CDR3 bases are TGTGCCAGCAGCCACTACAGGGGGAACACTGAAGCTTTCTTT. Translation: CASSHYRGNTEAFF. Supplemented by reference TRBV5-6 and TRBJ1-1, the full variable domain reads DAGVTQSPTHLIKTRGQQVTLRCSPKSGHDTVSWYQQALGQGPQFIFQYYEEEERQRGNFPDRFSGHQFPNYSSELNVNALLLGDSALYLCASSHYRGNTEAFFGQGTRLTVV.

The chain couples TRBV14 to TRBJ1-2; D may be TRBD1 (5 bases). The CDR3 is 16 residues long. The ends were cut back, 4 bases at V and 4 bases at J, with 19 bases in the middle. Per germline, CDR1 SGHDN and CDR2 FVKESK. CDR3 amino acids: CASSRKETGPLYGYTF. The CDR3, as DNA: TGTGCCAGCAGCCGAAAGGAAACAGGCCCGCTCTATGGCTACACCTTC. Full variable domain (missing parts from reference TRBV14 and TRBJ1-2): EAGVTQFPSHSVIEKGQTVTLRCDPISGHDNLYWYRRVMGKEIKFLLHFVKESKQDESGMPNNRFLAERTGGTYSTLKVQPAELEDSGVYFCASSRKETGPLYGYTFGSGTRLTVV.

In its sample, this clone was seen a few times. V and J are TRBV7-3 and TRBJ1-6, with a tentative D call TRBD1 (5 bases). Trimming took 5 bases from V and 4 from J, leaving 12 bases between them. CDR1 and CDR2 from the germline V gene are SGHTA and FQGTGA. This CDR3 region has 15 residues. CDR3 region: CASSQSGTYNSPLHF. CDR3 DNA: TGTGCCAGCAGCCAATCCGGGACTTATAATTCACCCCTCCACTTT.

This sequence joins TRBV10-3 and TRBJ2-2; 7 positions agree with TRBD1. J lost 7 bases, V lost 2 bases, and 19 bases had no gene match. CDR1 ENHRY and CDR2 SYGVKD come from the germline V gene. The CDR3 has 19 amino acids. DNA for the CDR3: TGTGCCATCAGTGAGCGACCGCTGGGACAGCCTCGCCGGGACGGGGAGCTGTTTTTT. It translates to CAISERPLGQPRRDGELFF.

The chain combines TRBV7-9 with TRBJ1-2; weak D call: TRBD1 (5 bases). This CDR3 spans 14 amino acids. Between the trimmed V and J ends, which lost 5 bases and 7 bases, there was a span of 17 bases. Germline V gene data show CDR1 as SEHNR and CDR2 as FQNEAQ (reference sequence). Written as DNA, the CDR3 is TGTGCCAGCAGCCCCGGCAGGGCGGATGGTGGCTACACCTTC. Translated: CASSPGRADGGYTF. Based on the CDR3 plus reference TRBV7-9 and TRBJ1-2, the full variable domain is DTGVSQNPRHKITKRGQNVTFRCDPISEHNRLYWYRQTLGQGPEFLTYFQNEAQLEKSRLLSDRFSAERPKGSFSTLEIQRTEQGDSAMYLCASSPGRADGGYTFGSGTRLTVV.

This chain uses TRBV14 with TRBJ2-7, with 8 bases fitting TRBD1. V was clipped by 3 bases and J by 2 bases; unmatched bases: 9. The CDR3 spans 16 residues. The germline CDR1 and CDR2 sequences are SGHDN and FVKESK. The CDR3 nucleotides read TGTGCCAGCAGCCAGGCTACTAGGACAGGGACCTACGAGCAGTACTTC. Protein: CASSQATRTGTYEQYF.